There are a few counts of the clone carrying this T cell receptor beta chain. The antigen is not known. The entry originates in a study of beta chain features in type 1 diabetes. The CDR3 loop spans 14 amino acids. Germline V gene lookup returns CDR1 SQVTM and CDR2 ANQGSEA. J was trimmed by 7 bases and V by 4 bases; bases with no gene match: 9. Since all of the isolated RNA was reverse transcribed, expressed TCRB transcripts were what got sequenced. The table came from immunoSEQ multiplex PCR; TCRdb's copy has only in-frame clones and leaves some out. This table has around 44,000 clones, roughly 45% appearing once. Study-level findings and limits: Insertion counts at VDJ junctions were lower in type 1 diabetes patients, who also showed more deletions there. An over-representation of cells with high TCR expression could result from cDNA sequencing.

The TCR was taken from a woman in her twenties or thirties in good health. Material: stem cell memory CD4+ T cells from blood. J is TRBJ2-7 and V is TRBV29-1; 11 bases line up with TRBD2. DNA of the CDR3: TGCAGCGTTGGGCCTAGCGGGAGGCCGTGGGAGCAGTACTTC. It codes for CSVGPSGRPWEQYF.